The 21 T cell receptor beta chains listed next were all sequenced from one sample in a study of T cell changes during pregnancy in multiple sclerosis. The method was immunoSEQ multiplex PCR; TCRdb's version includes in-frame clones alone and lacks a portion of them. The sample shows tens of thousands of clones, approximately 94% of them seen only once. The specimen was peripheral blood, collected in the third trimester of pregnancy. The receptors originated from a female donor with multiple sclerosis, enrolled in a pregnancy study.

The genes are TRBV7-9 and TRBJ2-3, with 8 bases matching TRBD1. J lost 13 bases, V lost 4 bases, and 13 bases had no gene match. The CDR3 totals 14 residues. The V gene's germline CDR1 is SEHNR and CDR2 FQNEAQ (reference sequence). This CDR3 reads CASSSGQGARKKYF. The CDR3 bases are TGTGCCAGCAGCTCCGGACAGGGAGCAAGGAAGAAGTATTTT.

The J gene is TRBJ2-5, the V gene TRBV5-4, with 7 positions matching TRBD2. CDR3 length: 14 amino acids. CDR1 SGHNT and CDR2 YYREEE come from the germline V gene (reference sequence). J was trimmed by 3 bases and V by 4 bases; bases with no gene match: 6. CDR3 sequence: CASSTGGSKETQYF. DNA for the CDR3: TGTGCCAGCAGCACCGGCGGGAGCAAAGAGACCCAGTACTTC.

The chain employs TRBV18 and TRBJ1-2, with a possible D match to TRBD1 (5 bases). The CDR3 spans 13 residues. Germline CDR1 and CDR2: KGHSH and LQKENI. With 3 bases removed from V and 8 bases from J, the gap between germline ends came to 13 bases. The DNA of the CDR3 is TGTGCCAGCTCACCCCGCACAGGATCCGGCTACACCTTC. Its protein is CASSPRTGSGYTF.

V gene TRBV29-1 combines with J gene TRBJ2-7, with 9 bases that match TRBD2. This CDR3 comprises 14 residues. V was clipped by 3 bases and J by 0 bases; unmatched bases: 3. Germline CDR1 reads SQVTM; CDR2 reads ANQGSEA. The CDR3 sequence is CSVETSGASYEQYF. DNA for the CDR3: TGCAGCGTTGAGACTAGCGGAGCCTCCTACGAGCAGTACTTC.

The chain couples TRBV11-2 to TRBJ2-7; D is uncertain. Germline-derived CDR1 and CDR2 are SGHAT and FQNNGV. V was shortened by 3 bases and J by 1 base, with 4 bases between the two germline ends. The CDR3 is made up of 12 amino acids. CDR3 nucleotide sequence: TGTGCCAGCAGCTTCCCTTCCTACGAGCAGTACTTC. Its translation is CASSFPSYEQYF.

This sequence joins TRBV30 and TRBJ2-6; possibly TRBD1 for D (6 bases). The germline CDR1 and CDR2 sequences are GTSNPN and SVGIG (reference sequence). The CDR3 length is 15 residues. Deletions cut 4 bases from V and 2 bases from J, with 12 bases between. The CDR3 DNA reads TGTGCCTGGATGGACGCAGGGGCTGGGGCCAACGTCCTGACTTTC. Protein: CAWMDAGAGANVLTF. The entire variable domain, with the rest obtained from reference TRBV30 and TRBJ2-6, is as follows: SQTIHQWPATLVQPVGSPLSLECTVEGTSNPNLYWYRQAAGRGLQLLFYSVGIGQISSEVPQNLSASRPQDRQFILSSKKLLLSDSGFYLCAWMDAGAGANVLTFGAGSRLTVL.

The count of this clone is one. The chain joins TRBV11-2 to TRBJ1-1, with D maybe TRBD1 (5 bases). Germline lookup yields CDR1 SGHAT and CDR2 FQNNGV. V lost 3 bases to trimming and J lost 1 base, with 6 bases between them. This CDR3 contains 13 residues. The CDR3 region has the DNA TGTGCCAGCAGCTTGACAGCGAACACTGAAGCTTTCTTT. Amino acid sequence: CASSLTANTEAFF.

The chain has TRBV29-1 and TRBJ2-1; 10 positions match TRBD2. Trimming removed 2 bases from V and 0 bases from J; junction bases left unmatched: 4. The CDR3 runs to 16 residues. Germline CDR1 is SQVTM and CDR2 is ANQGSEA. The CDR3 sequence: CSVELAGASSYNEQFF. The CDR3 coding sequence is TGCAGCGTTGAACTAGCGGGAGCTAGCTCCTACAATGAGCAGTTCTTC.

This chain joins TRBV4-3 and TRBJ2-5; 8 nucleotides agree with TRBD2. Trimming removed 3 bases from V and 4 bases from J; junction bases left unmatched: 7. This CDR3 comprises 15 residues. Germline V gene data show CDR1 as LGHNA and CDR2 as YSLEER. The CDR3 coding sequence is TGCGCCAGCAGCCAGTCCGGGACTAGAGTAGAGACCCAGTACTTC. Amino acids: CASSQSGTRVETQYF.

Only one count was recorded for this clone. V gene TRBV7-6 combines with J gene TRBJ2-1; 11 bases are a match to TRBD2. The CDR3 length is 15 residues. CDR1 and CDR2 from the germline V gene are SGHVS and FNYEAQ. J gave up 8 bases and V 5 bases, and 8 bases lay outside the gene matches. The CDR3 protein is CASSPTSGERDEQFF. The DNA for the CDR3 is TGTGCCAGCAGCCCGACTAGCGGGGAGAGGGATGAGCAGTTCTTC.

The chain uses TRBV5-1 and TRBJ1-2; 9 bases line up with TRBD1. The V gene end was trimmed by 5 bases and the J gene end by 8 bases; junction bases not matched to a gene: 10. The CDR3 is made up of 14 amino acids. Germline V gene sequence: CDR1 SGHRS, CDR2 YFSETQ. The CDR3 DNA is TGCGCCAGCAGTTCGGGACAGGGCTTAAGAGGCTACACCTTC. Translating gives CASSSGQGLRGYTF. Together with reference TRBV5-1 and TRBJ1-2, the CDR3 gives the full variable domain: KAGVTQTPRYLIKTRGQQVTLSCSPISGHRSVSWYQQTPGQGLQFLFEYFSETQRNKGNFPGRFSGRQFSNSRSEMNVSTLELGDSALYLCASSSGQGLRGYTFGSGTRLTVV.

Only one count was recorded for this clone. The CDR3 DNA reads as TGTGCCAGCAGCGCGCGGACTCCTTCCAATGAGCAGTTCTTC. It yields the protein CASSARTPSNEQFF. The chain uses TRBV9 and TRBJ2-1, with TRBD2 as a possible D gene (5 bases). The V gene lost 3 bases and the J gene lost 6 bases, with 13 bases spanning the gap. CDR3 length: 14 residues. Germline CDR1 SGDLS, CDR2 YYNGEE.

V usage is TRBV10-3 and J usage is TRBJ2-1; 8 bases line up with TRBD1. There are 15 residues in the CDR3. Trimming took 6 bases from V and 4 from J; bases not matched to a gene: 8. CDR1 and CDR2 (germline): ENHRY, SYGVKD. CDR3 in DNA: TGTGCCATCAGCCTAGGACAGGGACCGTACAATGAGCAGTTCTTC. The encoded protein is CAISLGQGPYNEQFF.

This clone was recorded only once. The chain couples TRBV4-1 to TRBJ2-7, with a possible D match to TRBD2 (5 bases). This CDR3 region has 13 residues. Germline lookup yields CDR1 MGHRA and CDR2 YSYEKL. Deletions cut 0 bases from V and 8 bases from J, with 11 bases between. The CDR3 DNA follows: TGCGCCAGCAGCCAAGATTTCGGGGAGAAGCAGTACTTC. Its protein product is CASSQDFGEKQYF.

The genes are TRBV15 and TRBJ2-3, with 8 nucleotides matching TRBD2. Germline V lookup: CDR1 LNHNV, CDR2 YYDKDF (reference sequence). The trim removed 1 base at V and 5 bases at J, leaving 11 bases unmatched. The CDR3 length is 17 residues. The CDR3 DNA follows: TGTGCCACCAGCAGAGCTTTGGAAGCGGGAGTGAAAGATACGCAGTATTTT. Amino acid sequence: CATSRALEAGVKDTQYF. The full variable domain, in which reference TRBV15 and TRBJ2-3 provide the parts outside the CDR3, is DAMVIQNPRYQVTQFGKPVTLSCSQTLNHNVMYWYQQKSSQAPKLLFHYYDKDFNNEADTPDNFQSRRPNTSFCFLDIRSPGLGDTAMYLCATSRALEAGVKDTQYFGPGTRLTVL.

This chain connects TRBV27 to TRBJ1-1; D is ambiguous. The CDR3 is 12 residues long. The V gene's germline CDR1 is MNHEY and CDR2 SMNVEV (reference sequence). Deletions cut 2 bases from V and 7 bases from J, with 8 bases between. The CDR3: CASSLRGSEAFF. CDR3 bases: TGTGCCAGCAGTTTACGGGGTAGTGAAGCTTTCTTT.

The chain recombines TRBV28 with TRBJ1-4; tentative D call: TRBD1 (5 bases). CDR1 is MDHEN and CDR2 is SYDVKM in the germline V gene. Trimming left V 1 base short and J 6 bases short, with 12 bases between. The CDR3 totals 15 residues. CDR3 in amino acids: CASSLLAGFDEKLFF. The CDR3 nucleotides are TGTGCCAGCAGTTTATTGGCAGGGTTCGATGAAAAACTGTTTTTT. Full variable domain (rest looked up from reference TRBV28 and TRBJ1-4): DVKVTQSSRYLVKRTGEKVFLECVQDMDHENMFWYRQDPGLGLRLIYFSYDVKMKEKGDIPEGYSVSREKKERFSLILESASTNQTSMYLCASSLLAGFDEKLFFGSGTQLSVL.

The V gene is TRBV4-2, the J gene TRBJ2-3, with TRBD2 identical over 10 bases. The CDR3 spans 18 residues. Looked up from germline, CDR1 is LGHNA and CDR2 is YNFKEQ. The ends lost 2 bases at V and 0 bases at J; junction bases unmatched: 8. The CDR3: CASSQLAGEIPSTDTQYF. Written as DNA, the CDR3 is TGTGCCAGCAGCCAACTAGCGGGAGAGATCCCTAGCACAGATACGCAGTATTTT.

This chain connects TRBV5-1 to TRBJ2-7; TRBD1 is a possible D gene (5 bases). The CDR3 has 13 amino acids. The V and J ends lost 4 bases and 4 bases respectively, with 12 bases between them. Germline V gives CDR1 SGHRS, CDR2 YFSETQ. The CDR3 is CASSGRREYEQYF. CDR3 DNA sequence: TGCGCCAGCAGCGGACGCAGGGAATACGAGCAGTACTTC.

The chain employs TRBV27 and TRBJ1-5; 8 positions agree with TRBD1. Germline V gene lookup returns CDR1 MNHEY and CDR2 SMNVEV (reference sequence). J lost 1 base, V lost 4 bases, and 9 bases had no gene match. This CDR3 has 17 residues. The CDR3 sequence is CASSSGPGGESNQPQHF. The CDR3 DNA follows: TGTGCCAGCAGTTCGGGACCAGGGGGCGAAAGCAATCAGCCCCAGCATTTT.

The V and J genes are TRBV7-8 and TRBJ2-7, with 9 bases lining up with TRBD2. CDR3 size: 17 residues. Germline V gene sequence: CDR1 SGHVS, CDR2 FQNEAQ. After removal of 0 bases from V and 4 bases from J, the junction contained 10 bases not matched to a gene. The CDR3 region is CASSLAGNAGGLYEQYF. CDR3 nucleotide sequence: TGTGCCAGCAGCTTAGCCGGGAATGCGGGAGGGTTATACGAGCAGTACTTC.